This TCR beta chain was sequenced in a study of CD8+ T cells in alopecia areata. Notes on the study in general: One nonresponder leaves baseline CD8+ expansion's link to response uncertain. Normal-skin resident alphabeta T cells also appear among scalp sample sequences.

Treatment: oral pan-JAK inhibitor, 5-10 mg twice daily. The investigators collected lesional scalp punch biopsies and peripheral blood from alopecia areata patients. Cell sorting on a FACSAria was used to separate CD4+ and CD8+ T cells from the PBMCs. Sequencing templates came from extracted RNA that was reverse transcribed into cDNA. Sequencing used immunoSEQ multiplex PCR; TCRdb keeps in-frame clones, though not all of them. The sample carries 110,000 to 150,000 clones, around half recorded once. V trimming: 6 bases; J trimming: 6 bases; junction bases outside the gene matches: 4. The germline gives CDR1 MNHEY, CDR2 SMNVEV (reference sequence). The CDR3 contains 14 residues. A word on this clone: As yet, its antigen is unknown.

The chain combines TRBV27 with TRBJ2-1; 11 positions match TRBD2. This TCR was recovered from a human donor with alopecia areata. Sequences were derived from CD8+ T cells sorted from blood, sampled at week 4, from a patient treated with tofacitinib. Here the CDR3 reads CASRLAGGTNEQFF. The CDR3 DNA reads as TGTGCCAGCAGGCTAGCGGGGGGAACCAATGAGCAGTTCTTC.